Only a few counts were recorded for the clone carrying this T cell receptor (beta chain). TCRbeta library preparation incorporated unique molecular identifiers. A single record per CDR3 protein comes from TCRdb applying MiXCR to the PCR reads. The sample includes 85,000 to 120,000 distinct CDR3 sequences, approximately 8% of them seen just once. These data come from a study of T-cell reconstitution after alpha-beta-depleted transplantation in children. This TCR derives from a boy aged 2 to 9 with acute lymphoblastic leukemia, due to receive a stem cell transplant. Material: PBMCs, obtained before TCRalphabeta/CD19-depleted stem cell transplant.

As DNA, the CDR3 is TGTGCCAGCAGTCCAACTAGGGGGCCCTTCAACTATGGCTACACCTTC. Its protein product is CASSPTRGPFNYGYTF. The J gene is TRBJ1-2, the V gene TRBV27, with 7 bases identical to TRBD1. Germline V lookup: CDR1 MNHEY, CDR2 SMNVEV (reference sequence). Trimming at V came to 5 bases and at J to 2 bases, leaving 11 bases not matched to a gene. The CDR3 runs to 16 residues.